This record looks at one T cell receptor (beta chain) sequence and its context. This clone occurred a few times. This receptor's antigen is unknown. Nothing much larger sits one base from this clone, and base qualities are not available. Each donor gave one peripheral blood draw, around 0.12 L on average, collected into heparinised tubes. Using a panel that included CD45RO, CCR7, CD25, CD127, CD95 and CD27, naive, central memory, regulatory and stem cell-like memory CD4+ T cells were sorted on a BD FACSAria II. Purity was above 95% for every sorted population. PBMCs were isolated right away by Lymphoprep density gradient centrifugation and were stained directly, without culture. To minimize batch effects, samples were stained and sorted in pairs, one healthy donor with one patient per experiment. The entire amount of isolated RNA was reverse transcribed using the High Capacity cDNA Reverse Transcription Kit, so the sequenced TCRB transcripts were expressed ones. Deep immunoSEQ sequencing was performed on naive, central memory and regulatory T cell samples, with an average of about 4 million total reads per sample. Sorted cells were lysed in RLT buffer, and RNA was extracted using DNase-treated RNeasy Micro or Mini kits according to cell number. Each cell subset was processed separately to prevent cross-contamination, with patient and healthy donor samples processed together. The immunoSEQ multiplex PCR was used to amplify TCRB sequences from cDNA, yielding 87-bp fragments that span the CDR3 region. Sequencing of the amplicons was performed on the Illumina HiSeq platform. In the source study's methods: Synthetic template baselines were used to correct PCR bias computationally, reads within Hamming distance 2 were collapsed, and singletons that could not be merged were discarded. By aligning reads against IMGT, V, D and J genes, CDR3 length, and insertions or deletions at six rearrangement sites were assigned. Within each subset, clonotype counts were normalized to sorted cell number, and only after that were true diversity and Gini coefficients computed with the tcR R package. The overlap coefficient, calculated on TCRB nucleotide sequences, was used to quantify repertoire sharing. As a proxy for the pre-selection repertoire, out-of-frame TCRB sequences from naive cells were analyzed. In its TCRdb copy, this immuneACCESS table keeps in-frame sequences only and misses some clones. Where compared with another copy, unresolved V genes explain less than half of these, and the others have no known cause. V and J calls and clone size are those listed in that table; D and trimming were worked out from the DNA. The sample records 810,000 or so clones, 15% to 20% of which are singletons. The ten biggest clones cover roughly 0.025% of the sample.

These data come from a study of beta chain features in type 1 diabetes listed by TCRdb under 2018. General notes on the study: Mean age, gender distribution, total cell number and subset yield were not different between patients and healthy donors. Across all samples, around 100 million sorted cells were examined, and cell number per subset correlated strongly with RNA yield. The study compared the TCRB repertoires of sorted circulating CD4+ T cell subsets in recently diagnosed type 1 diabetes patients with those in matched healthy donors. Whereas all 30 or so donors provided naive and central memory subsets, regulatory and stem cell-like memory subsets were isolated from just 8 patients and roughly 8 healthy donors. The full study reports these points: In all four CD4+ subsets, TCRB CDR3 length was moderately but significantly shorter in type 1 diabetes patients. At VDJ recombination sites, patients with type 1 diabetes made fewer insertions and deleted more nucleotides, a pattern implying thymic rearrangement abnormalities. Because small numbers of individuals were included in the HLA sub-analyses, any influence of HLA type on TCRB rearrangement was left unresolved. PCR might favor shorter templates, but patient and control samples were amplified and corrected together, so any skew would affect both groups equally. Naive, central memory and regulatory TCRB repertoires appeared more similar among patients than among healthy donors. Because cDNA was sequenced instead of genomic DNA, highly expressing activated cells could be over-represented, though the groups showed no difference in activation or CD3 levels.

The germline V gene (reference sequence) supplies CDR1 SEHNR and CDR2 FQNEAQ. The CDR3 starts with the cysteine, ends with the phenylalanine, and has 14 residues. Only the CDR3 DNA stays, 42 bases, in frame from base 1. V is reduced by 2 bases and J by 5 bases, leaving a spacing of 12 bases between them. The chain was built from TRBV7-9 and TRBJ1-2; the D segment cannot be called with confidence. This TCR was recovered from a young woman in good health. The sequencing sample was made of naive CD4+ T cells from blood. What this sample's cell subset or site label stands for: true naive CD4+ T cells. CDR3 reads: CASSLSLWIYGYTF. The sequenced DNA: TGTGCCAGCAGCTTATCTCTATGGATATATGGCTACACCTTC.